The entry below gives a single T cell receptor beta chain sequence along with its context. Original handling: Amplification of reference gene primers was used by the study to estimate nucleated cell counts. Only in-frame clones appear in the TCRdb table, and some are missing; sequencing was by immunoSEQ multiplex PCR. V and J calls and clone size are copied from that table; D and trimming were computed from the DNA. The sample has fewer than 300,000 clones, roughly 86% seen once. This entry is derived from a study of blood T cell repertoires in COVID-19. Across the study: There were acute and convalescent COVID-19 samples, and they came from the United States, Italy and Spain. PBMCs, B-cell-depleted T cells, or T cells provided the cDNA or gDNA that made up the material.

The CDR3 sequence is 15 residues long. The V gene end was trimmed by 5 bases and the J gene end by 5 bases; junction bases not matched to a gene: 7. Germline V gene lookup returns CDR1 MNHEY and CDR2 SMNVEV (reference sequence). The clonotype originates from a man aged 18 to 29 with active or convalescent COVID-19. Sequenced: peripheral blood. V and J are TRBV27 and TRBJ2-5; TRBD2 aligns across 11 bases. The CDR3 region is CASSPLAGVGETQYF. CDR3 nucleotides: TGTGCCAGCAGTCCACTAGCGGGGGTAGGGGAGACCCAGTACTTC.